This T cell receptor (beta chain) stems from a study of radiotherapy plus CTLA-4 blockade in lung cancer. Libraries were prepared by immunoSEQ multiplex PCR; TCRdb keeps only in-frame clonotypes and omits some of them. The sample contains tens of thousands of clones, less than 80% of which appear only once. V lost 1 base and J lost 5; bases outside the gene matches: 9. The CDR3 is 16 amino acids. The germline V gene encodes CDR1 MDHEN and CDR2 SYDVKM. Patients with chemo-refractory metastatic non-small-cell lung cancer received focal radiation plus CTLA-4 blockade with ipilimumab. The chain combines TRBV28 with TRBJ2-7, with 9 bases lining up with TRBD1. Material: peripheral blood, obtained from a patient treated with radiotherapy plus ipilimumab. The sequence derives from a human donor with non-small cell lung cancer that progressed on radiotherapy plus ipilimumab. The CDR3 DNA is TGTGCCAGCAGTTTATTCTCCGGGACAGGGTACCACGAGCAGTACTTC. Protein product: CASSLFSGTGYHEQYF.